Below, 6 T cell receptor beta chains from the same sample are listed, as sequenced in a study of blood T cell repertoires in COVID-19. Only in-frame clones appear in the TCRdb table, and some are missing; sequencing was by immunoSEQ multiplex PCR. Of about 360,000 clones in the sample, more than 70% are singletons; the top ten hold approximately 1.3%. The material sequenced was PBMCs or T cells enriched from blood (not recorded which). The receptors derive from a man aged 25 to 40 who had recovered from COVID-19.

This chain links TRBV4-3 with TRBJ1-2; maybe TRBD1 (6 bases). Trimming took 0 bases from V and 0 from J, leaving 14 bases between them. Germline CDR1 LGHNA, CDR2 YSLEER. The CDR3 loop spans 17 amino acids. The DNA for the CDR3 is TGCGCCAGCAGCCAAGATGTAGGGGCAGGGGCTAACTATGGCTACACCTTC. Protein product: CASSQDVGAGANYGYTF.

The chain combines TRBV5-1 with TRBJ2-6, with 10 positions matching TRBD1. CDR1 is SGHRS and CDR2 is YFSETQ in the germline V gene. J was trimmed by 2 bases and V by 0 bases; bases with no gene match: 5. This CDR3 has 18 amino acids. The CDR3 protein is CASSLVWTGGPGANVLTF. The CDR3 DNA reads TGCGCCAGCAGCTTGGTTTGGACAGGGGGTCCTGGGGCCAACGTCCTGACTTTC.

This clone was observed a few times. V and J are TRBV7-2 and TRBJ1-5, with a possible D match to TRBD1 (6 bases). Trimming stripped 5 bases from V and 6 bases from J, with 11 bases between. Germline V CDR1 and CDR2: SGHTA, FQGNSA. The CDR3 has 13 amino acids. The CDR3 bases are TGTGCCAGCAGCGAGGGGGAACGTCAGCCCCAGCATTTT. Its translation is CASSEGERQPQHF.

The V gene is TRBV7-2, the J gene TRBJ2-3; possible D gene TRBD2, 7 bases. CDR3 length equals 15 residues. Trimming cost V 3 bases and J 3 bases, with 13 bases left between them. Germline CDR1 is SGHTA and CDR2 is FQGNSA. DNA of the CDR3: TGTGCCAGCAGCTTCCGGGGGGCAGTTACAGATACGCAGTATTTT. It yields the protein CASSFRGAVTDTQYF.

The rearrangement joins TRBV19 to TRBJ2-7, with D possibly matching TRBD1 (7 bases). This CDR3 spans 16 amino acids. The V end was cut by 0 bases, the J end by 2 bases, with 14 bases between. Germline V gene sequence: CDR1 LNHDA, CDR2 SQIVND (reference sequence). DNA for the CDR3: TGTGCCAGTAGTATAGAAGGCAGGGGGGATACCTACGAGCAGTACTTC. It translates to CASSIEGRGDTYEQYF. The entire variable domain, with the rest obtained from reference TRBV19 and TRBJ2-7, is as follows: DGGITQSPKYLFRKEGQNVTLSCEQNLNHDAMYWYRQDPGQGLRLIYYSQIVNDFQKGDIAEGYSVSREKKESFPLTVTSAQKNPTAFYLCASSIEGRGDTYEQYFGPGTRLTVT.

The gene calls are TRBV18 and TRBJ1-1, with a tentative D call TRBD1 (5 bases). The V gene's germline CDR1 is KGHSH and CDR2 LQKENI. CDR3 size: 15 residues. V lost 4 bases to trimming and J lost 7 bases, with 19 bases between them. Here the CDR3 reads CASSLSSGGQDEAFF. CDR3 sequence (DNA): TGTGCCAGCTCACTCAGCTCGGGGGGTCAGGATGAAGCTTTCTTT.